This is a list of T cell receptor beta chains from one sample in a study of blood T cell repertoires in COVID-19. Assay used: immunoSEQ multiplex PCR; TCRdb lists only in-frame clones, some missing. The sample includes more than 50,000 clones, roughly 90% of them seen just once. Source material: peripheral blood. These receptors all come from a human donor in a cohort sampled during active COVID-19. The CDR3 runs from the conserved cysteine through the conserved F or W. Each record gives: CDR3 length, J gene, D gene, V gene, clone size, CDR3 protein, CDR3 DNA. A D gene is named only where the DNA matches it firmly. The size of a clone is reported for some rows only, either as once, few or many, or as a class for expanded clones.

>13|TRBJ2-7|TRBD1|TRBV11-2|-
CASSLGTGIEQYF
TGTGCCAGCAGCTTGGGGACAGGGATCGAGCAGTACTTC
>16|TRBJ1-2|TRBD1|TRBV6-1|-
CASSGRDRERYYGYTF
TGTGCCAGCAGTGGCCGGGACAGGGAACGATACTATGGCTACACCTTC
>15|TRBJ2-7|TRBD1|TRBV15|-
CATSRSLQGAYEQYF
TGTGCCACCAGCAGATCTTTACAGGGGGCCTACGAGCAGTACTTC
>15|TRBJ1-4|-|TRBV27|-
CASSSRGGAFEKLFF
TGTGCCAGCAGTTCCCGGGGAGGAGCCTTTGAAAAACTGTTTTTT
>16|TRBJ2-3|-|TRBV21-1|once
CASSTKRAQGDDTQYF
TGTGCCAGCAGCACTAAGCGCGCACAGGGTGATGATACGCAGTATTTT
>15|TRBJ2-1|TRBD1|TRBV24-1|-
CATSDHRGLGNEQFF
TGTGCCACCAGTGACCACAGGGGGCTGGGGAATGAGCAGTTCTTC
>16|TRBJ1-3|TRBD1|TRBV28|-
CASSLFITGGLDTIYF
TGTGCCAGCAGCCTCTTTATAACAGGGGGTCTGGACACCATATATTTT
>15|TRBJ2-2|-|TRBV19|once
CASSVDLGLTGELFF
TGTGCCAGTAGTGTCGACCTGGGCCTGACCGGGGAGCTGTTTTTT
>14|TRBJ2-7|TRBD2|TRBV15|-
CATSITSGSYEQYF
TGTGCCACCAGCATCACTAGCGGGTCCTACGAGCAGTACTTC
>15|TRBJ2-5|TRBD2|TRBV19|-
CASSILAGDQETQYF
TGTGCCAGTAGTATCCTAGCGGGGGACCAAGAGACCCAGTACTTC
>16|TRBJ2-7|TRBD1|TRBV27|-
CASRYIRPGQGFEQYF
TGTGCCAGCAGATATATCCGACCGGGACAGGGCTTTGAGCAGTACTTC
>16|TRBJ1-6|-|TRBV27|few
CASSTPGGRAPSPLHF
TGTGCCAGCAGTACGCCGGGGGGCCGGGCCCCATCACCCCTCCACTTT
>14|TRBJ2-1|TRBD1|TRBV28|-
CASQPGQAYNEQFF
TGTGCCAGCCAGCCGGGACAGGCCTACAATGAGCAGTTCTTC
>11|TRBJ1-1|TRBD1|TRBV20-1|-
CRGQGDTEAFF
TGCAGGGGACAGGGGGACACTGAAGCTTTCTTT
>12|TRBJ1-2|-|TRBV29-1|-
CSVPSQGGGYTF
TGCAGCGTTCCTTCCCAGGGTGGTGGCTACACCTTC
>14|TRBJ2-7|-|TRBV19|-
CASSMAGARYEQYF
TGTGCCAGTAGTATGGCGGGGGCGCGCTACGAGCAGTACTTC
>14|TRBJ1-2|-|TRBV28|-
CAIQGTTTYYGYTF
TGTGCCATCCAGGGGACGACCACTTACTATGGCTACACCTTC
>16|TRBJ2-3|-|TRBV27|-
CASSLRKIIQADTQYF
TGTGCCAGCAGTTTACGAAAGATTATTCAGGCAGATACGCAGTATTTT
>16|TRBJ2-5|TRBD2|TRBV4-1|-
CASSQGPSGGQETQYF
TGCGCCAGCAGCCAAGGACCTAGCGGGGGGCAAGAGACCCAGTACTTC
>17|TRBJ2-3|TRBD1|TRBV5-5|-
CASSSSRQGDFADTQYF
TGTGCCAGCAGCTCATCCCGACAGGGGGATTTCGCAGATACGCAGTATTTT
>16|TRBJ1-3|TRBD1|TRBV15|-
CATSRLDRGAGNTIYF
TGTGCCACCAGCAGATTAGACAGGGGGGCTGGAAACACCATATATTTT
>15|TRBJ2-5|TRBD1|TRBV9|-
CASRSRTGGWETQYF
TGTGCCAGCAGATCTAGGACAGGGGGCTGGGAGACCCAGTACTTC
>13|TRBJ2-1|-|TRBV5-4|-
CASSTRQANEQFF
TGTGCCAGCAGCACCCGACAGGCCAATGAGCAGTTCTTC
>16|TRBJ1-2|-|TRBV19|-
CASSYPRGGVNYGYTF
TGTGCCAGTTCGTACCCTCGAGGGGGAGTGAACTATGGCTACACCTTC
>17|TRBJ2-7|-|TRBV9|-
CASSVGLGGTSSYEQYF
TGTGCCAGCAGCGTAGGGCTCGGAGGCACGAGCTCCTACGAGCAGTACTTC
>11|TRBJ1-1|-|TRBV5-8|few
CASSLGGEAFF
TGTGCCAGCAGCTTGGGAGGGGAAGCTTTCTTT